This T cell receptor (beta chain) was captured by sequencing in a study of CXCR3-negative and CXCR3-positive naive CD8 T cells. As to this clonotype: The target antigen is unknown.

The TRB cDNA libraries were prepared by 5' RACE with UMI labels. One entry per CDR3 protein, without DNA, is what TCRdb gives after re-calling the 5' RACE reads. Across around 80,000 distinct CDR3 sequences, the top ten clones capture approximately 0.58% of the sample. Findings and limits, study-wide: Researchers report that CXCR3-positive naive cells carry more hydrophobic TRB CDR3s than CXCR3-negative naive cells. Surface CD5 matched across naive subsets, and TRB CDR3 properties served to infer TCR strength.

From germline, CDR1 is SGHDN and CDR2 FVKESK. The CDR3 is 16 amino acids. The receptor's source is a human donor in good health. Some clones in this sample may be carry-over from other donors' samples. Specimen: naive CXCR3+ CD8+ T cells from blood. Subset denoted: CD45RO-CCR7+CD27+CD95- naive CD8+ T cells expressing CXCR3 (TNR3+). The genes are TRBV14 and TRBJ2-5; TCRdb selects TRBD2, and the lack of DNA leaves this call unchecked. The CDR3 loop is CASSQDQLAGQETQYF. Complete variable domain (other parts from reference TRBV14 and TRBJ2-5): EAGVTQFPSHSVIEKGQTVTLRCDPISGHDNLYWYRRVMGKEIKFLLHFVKESKQDESGMPNNRFLAERTGGTYSTLKVQPAELEDSGVYFCASSQDQLAGQETQYFGPGTRLLVL.